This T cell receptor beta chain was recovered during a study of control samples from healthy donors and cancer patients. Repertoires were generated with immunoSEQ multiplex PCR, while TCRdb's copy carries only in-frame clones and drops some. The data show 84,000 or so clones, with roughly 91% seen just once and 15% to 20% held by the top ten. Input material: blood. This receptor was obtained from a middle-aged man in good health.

CDR3 nucleotides: TGTGCCAGTAGTATAGGCAGGAACCCCACAGATACGCAGTATTTT. It codes for CASSIGRNPTDTQYF. The chain recombines TRBV19 with TRBJ2-3; no definite D call. This CDR3 has 15 amino acids. Trimming removed 1 base from V and 2 bases from J, with 10 bases in between. Germline V gene lookup returns CDR1 LNHDA and CDR2 SQIVND (reference sequence).